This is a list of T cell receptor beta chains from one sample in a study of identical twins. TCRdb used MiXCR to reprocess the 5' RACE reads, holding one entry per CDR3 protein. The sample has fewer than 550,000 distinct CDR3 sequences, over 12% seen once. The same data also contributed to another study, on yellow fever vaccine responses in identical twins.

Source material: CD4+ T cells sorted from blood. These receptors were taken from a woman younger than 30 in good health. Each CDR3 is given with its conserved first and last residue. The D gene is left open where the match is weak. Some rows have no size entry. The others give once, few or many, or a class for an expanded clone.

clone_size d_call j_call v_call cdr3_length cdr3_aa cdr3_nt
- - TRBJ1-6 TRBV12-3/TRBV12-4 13 CASRRQEHSPLHF TGTGCCAGCAGAAGACAAGAACATTCACCCCTCCACTTT
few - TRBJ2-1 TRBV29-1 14 CSVVQGGVYNEQFF TGCAGCGTCGTACAGGGAGGGGTTTACAATGAGCAGTTCTTC
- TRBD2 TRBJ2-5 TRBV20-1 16 CSASPWTSGRGETQYF TGCAGTGCGAGTCCTTGGACTAGCGGGAGGGGTGAGACCCAGTACTTC
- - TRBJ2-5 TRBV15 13 CATSGQVGETQYF TGTGCCACCAGCGGGCAGGTGGGGGAGACCCAGTACTTC
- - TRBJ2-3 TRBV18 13 CASSGGQLDTQYF TGTGCCAGCTCAGGAGGACAGCTCGATACGCAGTATTTT
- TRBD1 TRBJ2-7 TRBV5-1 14 CASREGQGLYEQYF TGCGCCAGCAGGGAGGGACAGGGTCTCTACGAGCAGTACTTC
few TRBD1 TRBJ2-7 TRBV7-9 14 CASSLGQGGYEQYF TGTGCCAGCAGCTTAGGACAGGGGGGCTACGAGCAGTACTTC
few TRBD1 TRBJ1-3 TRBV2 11 CARRQGDTIYF TGTGCCCGCAGACAGGGGGACACCATATATTTT
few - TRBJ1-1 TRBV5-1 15 CASSLEGFRGTEAFF TGCGCCAGCAGCTTGGAGGGGTTTCGGGGAACTGAAGCTTTCTTT
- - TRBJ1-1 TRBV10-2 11 CASKWNTEAFF TGCGCCAGCAAGTGGAACACTGAAGCTTTCTTT
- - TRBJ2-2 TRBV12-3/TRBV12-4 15 CASSPGQGLTGELFF TGTGCCAGCAGTCCGGGCCAGGGTCTCACCGGGGAGCTGTTTTTT
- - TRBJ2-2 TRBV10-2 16 CASMSSLAANTGELFF TGCGCCAGCATGTCCAGTCTAGCCGCGAACACCGGGGAGCTGTTTTTT
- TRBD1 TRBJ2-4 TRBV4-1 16 CASSQEPGQGKNIQYF TGCGCCAGCAGCCAAGAACCGGGACAGGGAAAAAACATTCAGTACTTC
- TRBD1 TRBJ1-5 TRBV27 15 CASRQGAMGNQPQHF TGTGCCAGCAGGCAGGGGGCGATGGGCAATCAGCCCCAGCATTTT
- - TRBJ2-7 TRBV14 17 CASSPGAGNWGTYEQYF TGTGCCAGCAGCCCAGGCGCAGGGAATTGGGGTACCTACGAGCAGTACTTC
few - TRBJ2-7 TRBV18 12 CASSPYGYEQYF TGTGCCAGCTCACCATACGGGTACGAGCAGTACTTC
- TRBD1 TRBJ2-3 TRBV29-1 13 CSVERTGSDTQYF TGCAGCGTTGAGAGGACAGGGTCAGATACGCAGTATTTT
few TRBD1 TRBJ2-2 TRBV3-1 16 CASSHSGQGNTGELFF TGTGCCAGCAGCCATTCGGGACAGGGTAACACCGGGGAGCTGTTTTTT
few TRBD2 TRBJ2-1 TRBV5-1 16 CASSLGSSGTYNEQFF TGCGCCAGCAGCTTGGGTTCTAGCGGGACCTACAATGAGCAGTTCTTC
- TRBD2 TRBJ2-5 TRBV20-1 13 CSARTSAGETQYF TGCAGTGCTCGGACTAGCGCGGGAGAGACCCAGTACTTC
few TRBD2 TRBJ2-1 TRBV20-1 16 CSASPTSGRPTDEQFF TGCAGTGCTAGCCCGACTAGCGGGAGACCGACGGATGAGCAGTTCTTC
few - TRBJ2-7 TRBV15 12 CATSRDRSEQYF TGTGCCACCAGCAGAGATCGGAGCGAGCAGTACTTC
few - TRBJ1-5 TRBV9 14 CASSVGGYNQPQHF TGTGCCAGCAGCGTAGGGGGCTACAATCAGCCCCAGCATTTT
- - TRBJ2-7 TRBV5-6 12 CASSLDRYVEYF TGTGCCAGCAGCTTGGACCGTTACGTCGAGTACTTC
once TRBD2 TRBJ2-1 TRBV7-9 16 CASSARTSGGYNEQFF TGTGCCAGCAGCGCCCGGACTAGCGGGGGATACAATGAGCAGTTCTTC
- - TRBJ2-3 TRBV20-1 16 CSARDLGAEVVVTQYF TGCAGTGCTAGAGATTTGGGAGCGGAGGTTGTGGTTACGCAGTATTTT
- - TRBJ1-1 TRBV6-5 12 CASSYGRTEAFF TGTGCCAGCAGTTACGGGAGGACTGAAGCTTTCTTT
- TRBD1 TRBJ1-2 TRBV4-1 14 CASSHTDRANGYTF TGCGCCAGCAGCCACACGGACAGGGCGAATGGCTACACCTTC
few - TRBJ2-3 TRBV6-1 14 CASSMGASTDTQYF TGTGCCAGCAGTATGGGCGCTAGCACAGATACGCAGTATTTT
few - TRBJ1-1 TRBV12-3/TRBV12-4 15 CASSFQPNMNTEAFF TGTGCCAGCAGTTTTCAACCTAACATGAACACTGAAGCTTTCTTT
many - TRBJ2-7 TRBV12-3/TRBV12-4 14 CASSLGPLRNEQYF TGTGCCAGCAGTTTAGGGCCCCTCCGCAACGAGCAGTACTTC
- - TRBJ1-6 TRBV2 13 CASTVGDNSPLHF TGTGCCAGCACCGTAGGGGATAATTCACCCCTCCACTTT
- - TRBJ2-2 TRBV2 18 CASSELWAGSANTGELFF TGTGCCAGCAGTGAGCTTTGGGCAGGAAGCGCGAACACCGGGGAGCTGTTTTTT
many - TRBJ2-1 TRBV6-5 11 CASSGRGEQFF TGTGCCAGCAGTGGACGGGGGGAGCAGTTCTTC
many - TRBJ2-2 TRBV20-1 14 CSAPRQPNTGELFF TGCAGTGCCCCCAGACAGCCTAACACCGGGGAGCTGTTTTTT
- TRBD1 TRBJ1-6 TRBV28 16 CASSFTLPGGNSPLHF TGTGCCAGCAGTTTCACCCTCCCAGGGGGAAATTCACCCCTCCACTTT
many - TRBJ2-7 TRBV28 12 CASSLSPYEQYF TGTGCCAGCAGTTTAAGCCCTTACGAGCAGTACTTC
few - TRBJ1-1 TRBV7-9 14 CASSWPGANTEAFF TGTGCCAGCAGCTGGCCAGGGGCGAACACTGAAGCTTTCTTT
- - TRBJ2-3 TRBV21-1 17 CASSKEQLAGGPDTQYF TGTGCCAGCAGCAAAGAGCAACTAGCGGGGGGGCCGGATACGCAGTATTTT
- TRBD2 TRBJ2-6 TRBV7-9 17 CASTRTSGSSGANVLTF TGTGCCAGCACCCGGACTAGCGGGAGCTCTGGGGCCAACGTCCTGACTTTC
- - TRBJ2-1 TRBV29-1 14 CSVDNRVGLGEQFF TGCAGCGTTGACAATCGTGTGGGTCTGGGTGAGCAGTTCTTC
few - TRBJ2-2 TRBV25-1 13 CASSEDLGGELFF TGTGCCAGCAGCGAAGATTTGGGAGGGGAGCTGTTTTTT
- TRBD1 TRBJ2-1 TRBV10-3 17 CAISESHWTGGGNEQFF TGTGCCATCAGTGAGTCCCATTGGACAGGGGGGGGTAATGAGCAGTTCTTC
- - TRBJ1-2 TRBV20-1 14 CSARDVGGGYGYTF TGCAGTGCTAGAGATGTTGGCGGCGGCTATGGCTACACCTTC
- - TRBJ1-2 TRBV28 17 CASFGFPTAASVDGYTF TGTGCCAGCTTCGGTTTCCCGACAGCCGCCTCGGTGGATGGCTACACCTTC
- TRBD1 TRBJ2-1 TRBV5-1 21 CASMRKDLRDRGHLPYNEQFF TGCGCCAGCATGAGGAAAGATCTAAGGGACAGGGGGCACCTTCCCTACAATGAGCAGTTCTTC
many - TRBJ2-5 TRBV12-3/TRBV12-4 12 CASSPGQETQYF TGTGCCAGCAGTCCGGGACAAGAGACCCAGTACTTC
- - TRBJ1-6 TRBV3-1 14 CASSQEGWVSPLHF TGTGCCAGCAGCCAAGAAGGCTGGGTTTCACCCCTCCACTTT
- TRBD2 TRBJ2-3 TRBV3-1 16 CASSQAAGALTDTQYF TGTGCCAGCAGCCAAGCAGCGGGAGCGCTCACAGATACGCAGTATTTT
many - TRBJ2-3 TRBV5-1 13 CASGDGTTDTQYF TGCGCCAGCGGGGACGGAACCACAGATACGCAGTATTTT
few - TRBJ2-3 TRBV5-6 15 CASSLFVEKTDTQYF TGTGCCAGCAGCTTGTTTGTGGAAAAAACAGATACGCAGTATTTT
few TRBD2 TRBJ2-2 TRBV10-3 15 CAIKRTSGNTGELFF TGTGCCATCAAAAGGACTAGCGGGAACACCGGGGAGCTGTTTTTT
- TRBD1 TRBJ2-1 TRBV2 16 CASGRQGFASYNEQFF TGTGCCAGCGGCCGACAGGGGTTTGCGTCCTACAATGAGCAGTTCTTC
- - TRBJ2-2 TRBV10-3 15 CAIRGRLTNTGELFF TGTGCCATCAGGGGACGACTTACGAACACCGGGGAGCTGTTTTTT
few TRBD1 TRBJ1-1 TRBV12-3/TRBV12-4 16 CASRSGTGVHSTEAFF TGTGCCAGCAGATCGGGGACAGGGGTTCATAGCACTGAAGCTTTCTTT